The 2 T cell receptor beta chains reported below all come from one sample, sequenced in a study of T cells expressing NK-cell markers. TCRdb re-called the 5' RACE reads and shows each CDR3 protein once, DNA omitted. The sample totals 350,000 to 400,000 distinct CDR3 sequences. The material sequenced was blood T cells: a sorted CD56 or NKG2C T cell subset, CD4+ or CD8+ T cells, or bulk PBMC T cells (not recorded which). The receptors shown here come from a woman aged 45-60 years in good health.

The chain is built from TRBV14 and TRBJ2-4; TCRdb names TRBD1, which stays unverified in the absence of DNA. CDR1 is SGHDN and CDR2 is FVKESK in the germline V gene. The CDR3 spans 15 residues. CDR3 region: CASSQFTGPGNIQYF.

The rearrangement joins TRBV28 to TRBJ2-7; the D call of TRBD1 rests on TCRdb alone, since no DNA is present to check it. The CDR3 covers 14 residues. Looked up from germline, CDR1 is MDHEN and CDR2 is SYDVKM. CDR3 region: CASSVQGLTYEQYF.